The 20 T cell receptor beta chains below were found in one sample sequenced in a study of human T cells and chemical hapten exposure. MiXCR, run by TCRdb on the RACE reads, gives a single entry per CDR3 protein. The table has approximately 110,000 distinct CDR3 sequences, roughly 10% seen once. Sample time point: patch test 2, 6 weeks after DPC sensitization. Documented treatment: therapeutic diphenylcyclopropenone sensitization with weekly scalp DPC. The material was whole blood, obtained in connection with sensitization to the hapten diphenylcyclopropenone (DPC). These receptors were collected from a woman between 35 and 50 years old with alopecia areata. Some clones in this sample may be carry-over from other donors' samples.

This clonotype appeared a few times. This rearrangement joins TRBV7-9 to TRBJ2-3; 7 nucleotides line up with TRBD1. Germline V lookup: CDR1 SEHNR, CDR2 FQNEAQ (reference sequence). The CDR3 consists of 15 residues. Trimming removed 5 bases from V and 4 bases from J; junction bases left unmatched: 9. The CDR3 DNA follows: TGTGCCAGCAGCCCGGCGACAGGGTGGGCAGATACGCAGTATTTT. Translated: CASSPATGWADTQYF.

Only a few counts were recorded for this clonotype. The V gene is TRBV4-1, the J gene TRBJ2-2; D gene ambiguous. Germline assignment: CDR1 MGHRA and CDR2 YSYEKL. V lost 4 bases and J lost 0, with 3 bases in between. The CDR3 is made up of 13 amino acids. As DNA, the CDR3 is TGCGCCAGCAGCCCTTCGAACACCGGGGAGCTGTTTTTT. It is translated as CASSPSNTGELFF.

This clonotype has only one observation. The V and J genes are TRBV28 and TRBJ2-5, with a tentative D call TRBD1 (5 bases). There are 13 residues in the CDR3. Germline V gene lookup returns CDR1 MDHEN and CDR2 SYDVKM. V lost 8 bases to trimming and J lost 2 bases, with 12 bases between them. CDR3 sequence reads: CASRQGFQETQYF. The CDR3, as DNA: TGTGCCAGCCGTCAGGGCTTTCAAGAGACCCAGTACTTC.

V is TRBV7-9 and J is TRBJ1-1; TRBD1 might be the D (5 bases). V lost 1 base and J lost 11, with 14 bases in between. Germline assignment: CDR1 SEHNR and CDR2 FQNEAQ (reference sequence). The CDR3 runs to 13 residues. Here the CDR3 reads CASSLVGAEGAFF. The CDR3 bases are TGTGCCAGCAGCTTAGTTGGAGCCGAGGGGGCTTTCTTT.

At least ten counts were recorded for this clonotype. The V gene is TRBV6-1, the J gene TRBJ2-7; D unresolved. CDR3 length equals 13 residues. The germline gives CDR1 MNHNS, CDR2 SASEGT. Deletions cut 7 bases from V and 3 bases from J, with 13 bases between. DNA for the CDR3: TGTGCCAGCACCCTGGAGCTCATCTACGAGCAGTACTTC. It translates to CASTLELIYEQYF.

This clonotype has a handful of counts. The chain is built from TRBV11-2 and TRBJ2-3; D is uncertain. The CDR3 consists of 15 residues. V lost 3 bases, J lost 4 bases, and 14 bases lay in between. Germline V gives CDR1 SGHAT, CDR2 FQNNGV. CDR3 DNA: TGTGCCAGCAGCTTGGTCGACTTAGGAGCAGATACGCAGTATTTT. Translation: CASSLVDLGADTQYF.

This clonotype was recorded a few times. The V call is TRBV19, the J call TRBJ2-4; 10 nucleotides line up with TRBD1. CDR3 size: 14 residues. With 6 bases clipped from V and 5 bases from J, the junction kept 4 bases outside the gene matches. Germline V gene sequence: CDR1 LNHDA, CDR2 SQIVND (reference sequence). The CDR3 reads CASSLGQGENIQYF. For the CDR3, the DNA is TGTGCCAGTAGCCTAGGACAGGGGGAAAACATTCAGTACTTC.

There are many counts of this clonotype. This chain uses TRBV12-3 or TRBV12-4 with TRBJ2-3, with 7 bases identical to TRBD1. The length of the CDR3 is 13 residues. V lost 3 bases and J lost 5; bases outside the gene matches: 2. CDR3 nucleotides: TGTGCCAGCAGTTTGGACAGGATAGATACGCAGTATTTT. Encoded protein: CASSLDRIDTQYF.

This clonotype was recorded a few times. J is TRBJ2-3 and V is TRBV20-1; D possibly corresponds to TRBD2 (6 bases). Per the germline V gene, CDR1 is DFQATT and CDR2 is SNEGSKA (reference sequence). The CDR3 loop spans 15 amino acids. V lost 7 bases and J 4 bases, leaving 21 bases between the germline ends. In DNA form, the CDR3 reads TGCAGTGTCAATATTCGACTAGGAATTTCAGATACGCAGTATTTT. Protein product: CSVNIRLGISDTQYF.

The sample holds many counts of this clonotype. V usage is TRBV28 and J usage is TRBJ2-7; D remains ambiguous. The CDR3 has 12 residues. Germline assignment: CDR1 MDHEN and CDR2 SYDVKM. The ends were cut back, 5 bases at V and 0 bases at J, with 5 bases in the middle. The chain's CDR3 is CASSVNSYEQYF. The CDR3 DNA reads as TGTGCCAGCAGTGTCAACTCCTACGAGCAGTACTTC.

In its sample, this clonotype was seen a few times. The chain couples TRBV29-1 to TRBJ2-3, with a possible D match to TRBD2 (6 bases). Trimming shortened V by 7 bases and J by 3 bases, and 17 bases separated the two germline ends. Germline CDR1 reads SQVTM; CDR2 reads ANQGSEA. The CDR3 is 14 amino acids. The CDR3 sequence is CSAGGGSGTDTQYF. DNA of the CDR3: TGCAGCGCCGGCGGAGGGAGCGGTACAGATACGCAGTATTTT.

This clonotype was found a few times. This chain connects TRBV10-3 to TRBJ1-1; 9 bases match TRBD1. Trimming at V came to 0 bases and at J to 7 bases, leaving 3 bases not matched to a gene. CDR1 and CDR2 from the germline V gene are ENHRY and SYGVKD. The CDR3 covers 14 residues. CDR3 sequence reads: CAISESMTGGEAFF. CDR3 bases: TGTGCCATCAGTGAGTCGATGACAGGGGGTGAAGCTTTCTTT.

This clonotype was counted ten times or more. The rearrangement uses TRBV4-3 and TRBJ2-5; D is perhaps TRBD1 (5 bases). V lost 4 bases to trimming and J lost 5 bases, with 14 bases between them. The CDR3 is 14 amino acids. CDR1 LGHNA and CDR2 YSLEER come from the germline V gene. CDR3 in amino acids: CASSLGHGTETQYF. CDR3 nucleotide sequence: TGCGCCAGCAGCCTAGGACACGGAACCGAGACCCAGTACTTC.

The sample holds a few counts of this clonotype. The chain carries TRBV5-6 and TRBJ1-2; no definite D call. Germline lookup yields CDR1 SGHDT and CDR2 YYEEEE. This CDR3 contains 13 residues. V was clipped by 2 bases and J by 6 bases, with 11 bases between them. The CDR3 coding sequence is TGTGCCAGCAGCTTCCCTGGCCCTGATGGCTACACCTTC. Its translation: CASSFPGPDGYTF.

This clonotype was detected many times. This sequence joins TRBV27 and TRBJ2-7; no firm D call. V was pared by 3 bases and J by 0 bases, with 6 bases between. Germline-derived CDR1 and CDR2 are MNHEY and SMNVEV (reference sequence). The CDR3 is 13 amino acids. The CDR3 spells CASSLAHSYEQYF. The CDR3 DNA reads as TGTGCCAGCAGTTTGGCACACTCCTACGAGCAGTACTTC.

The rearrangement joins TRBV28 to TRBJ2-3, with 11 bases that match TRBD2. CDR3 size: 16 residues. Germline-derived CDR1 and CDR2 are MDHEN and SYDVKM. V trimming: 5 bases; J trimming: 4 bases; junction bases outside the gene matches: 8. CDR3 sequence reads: CASSPRLAGRSDTQYF. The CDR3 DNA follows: TGTGCCAGCAGTCCCCGACTAGCGGGGAGGTCAGATACGCAGTATTTT.

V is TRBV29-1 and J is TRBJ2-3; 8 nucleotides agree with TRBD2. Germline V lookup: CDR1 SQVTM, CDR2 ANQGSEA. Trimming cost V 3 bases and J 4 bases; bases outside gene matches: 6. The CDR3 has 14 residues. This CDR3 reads CSVDTAGDPDTQYF. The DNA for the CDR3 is TGCAGCGTTGATACAGCGGGGGATCCAGATACGCAGTATTTT.

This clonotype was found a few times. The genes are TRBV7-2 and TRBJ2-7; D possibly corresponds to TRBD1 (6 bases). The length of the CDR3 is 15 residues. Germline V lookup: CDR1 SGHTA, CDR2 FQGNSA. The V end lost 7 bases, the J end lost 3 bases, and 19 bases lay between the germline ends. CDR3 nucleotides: TGTGCCAGCACCCCCCAGACAGGTGCCGACTACGAGCAGTACTTC. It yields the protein CASTPQTGADYEQYF. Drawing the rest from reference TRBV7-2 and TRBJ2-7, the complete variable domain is GAGVSQSPSNKVTEKGKDVELRCDPISGHTALYWYRQSLGQGLEFLIYFQGNSAPDKSGLPSDRFSAERTGGSVSTLTIQRTQQEDSAVYLCASTPQTGADYEQYFGPGTRLTVT.

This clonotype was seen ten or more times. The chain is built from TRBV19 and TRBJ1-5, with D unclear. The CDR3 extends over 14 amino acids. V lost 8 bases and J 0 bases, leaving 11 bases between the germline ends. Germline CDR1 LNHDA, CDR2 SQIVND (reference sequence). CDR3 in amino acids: CASSVRDSNQPQHF. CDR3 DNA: TGTGCCAGTTCCGTAAGAGATAGCAATCAGCCCCAGCATTTT.

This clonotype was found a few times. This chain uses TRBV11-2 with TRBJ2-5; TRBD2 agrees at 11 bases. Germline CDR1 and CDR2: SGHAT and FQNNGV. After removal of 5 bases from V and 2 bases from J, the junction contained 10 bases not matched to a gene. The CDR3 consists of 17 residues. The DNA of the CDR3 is TGTGCCAGCAGCGCCTTAGCGGGGGGGCTCCTTCAAGAGACCCAGTACTTC. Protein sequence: CASSALAGGLLQETQYF.